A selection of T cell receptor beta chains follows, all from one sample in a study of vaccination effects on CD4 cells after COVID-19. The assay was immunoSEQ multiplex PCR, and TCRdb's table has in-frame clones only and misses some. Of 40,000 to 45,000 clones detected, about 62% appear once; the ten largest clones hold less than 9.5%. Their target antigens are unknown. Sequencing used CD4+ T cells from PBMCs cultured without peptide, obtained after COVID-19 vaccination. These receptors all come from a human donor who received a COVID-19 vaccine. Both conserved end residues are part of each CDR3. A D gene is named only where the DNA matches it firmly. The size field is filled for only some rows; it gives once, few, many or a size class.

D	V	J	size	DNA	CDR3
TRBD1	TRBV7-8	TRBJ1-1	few	TGTGCCAGCAGCGAGACAGGGGGTTTTAAAGCTTTCTTT	CASSETGGFKAFF
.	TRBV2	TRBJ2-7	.	TGTGCCAGCAGTAGAATCGGAGAATACGAGCAGTACTTC	CASSRIGEYEQYF
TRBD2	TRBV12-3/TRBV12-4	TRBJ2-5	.	TGTGCCAGCAAAGGACTAGCGGGGGGGACCCAGTACTTC	CASKGLAGGTQYF
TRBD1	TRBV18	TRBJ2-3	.	TGTGCCAGCTCATACAATACCCATACCCGACAGGGGCGGACAGATACGCAGTATTTT	CASSYNTHTRQGRTDTQYF
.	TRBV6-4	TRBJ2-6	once	TGTGCCAGCAGTGAAGGGGCAGCCAACTCTGGGGCCAACGTCCTGACTTTC	CASSEGAANSGANVLTF
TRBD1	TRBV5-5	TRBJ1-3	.	TGTGCCAGCAGGCTGACAGGGGGCTCTGGAAACACCATATATTTT	CASRLTGGSGNTIYF
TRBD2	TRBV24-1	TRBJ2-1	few	TGTGCCACCAGTGTAACTAGCGAAGGCGAGCAGTTCTTC	CATSVTSEGEQFF
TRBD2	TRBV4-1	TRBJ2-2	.	TGCGCCAGCAGCCAACCTACTATGGGAGGGTACGTGAGGACCGGGGAGCTGTTTTTT	CASSQPTMGGYVRTGELFF
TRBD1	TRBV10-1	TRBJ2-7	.	TGCGCCAGCAGTGATCCCGGGACAGGGCCCTACGAGCAGTACTTC	CASSDPGTGPYEQYF
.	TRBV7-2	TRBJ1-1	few	TGTGCCAGCAGCTTATCCGGGATCGCTGAAGCTTTCTTT	CASSLSGIAEAFF
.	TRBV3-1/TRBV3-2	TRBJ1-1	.	TGTGCCAGCAGCCATGGGGGGTCGAACACTGAAGCTTTCTTT	CASSHGGSNTEAFF
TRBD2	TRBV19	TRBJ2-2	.	TGTGCCAGTAGTCCCGGGACTAGCGCCCTTTTGACCGGGGAGCTGTTTTTT	CASSPGTSALLTGELFF
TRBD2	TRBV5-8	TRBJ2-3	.	TGTGCCAGCACCCGTGGTGACGGGAGGAAAGATACGCAGTATTTT	CASTRGDGRKDTQYF
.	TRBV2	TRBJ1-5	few	TGTGCCAGCAGTGGGACCGGGGGGAATCAGCCCCAGCATTTT	CASSGTGGNQPQHF
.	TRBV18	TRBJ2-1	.	TGTGCCAGCTCACCACCGACTGGGGGCAACAATGAGCAGTTCTTC	CASSPPTGGNNEQFF
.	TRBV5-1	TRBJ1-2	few	TGCGCCAGCAGGACTGGGGAGGAGCATGGCTACACCTTC	CASRTGEEHGYTF
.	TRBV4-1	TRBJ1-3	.	TGCGCCAGCAGCCAAGTTGTAAGGGGAACTGGAAACACCATATATTTT	CASSQVVRGTGNTIYF
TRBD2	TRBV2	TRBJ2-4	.	TGTGCCAGCAGCAAGGGACTAGTTGCCATGGCCAAAAACATTCAGTACTTC	CASSKGLVAMAKNIQYF
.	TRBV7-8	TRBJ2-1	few	TGTGCCAGCAGCTTTCGGAGGATGGGGGGGGCGAGGAATGAGCAGTTCTTC	CASSFRRMGGARNEQFF
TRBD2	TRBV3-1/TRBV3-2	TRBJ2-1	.	TGTGCCAGCAGCACGGGACTAGCGGGAAGTGAGCAGTTCTTC	CASSTGLAGSEQFF
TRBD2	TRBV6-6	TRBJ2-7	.	TGTGCCAGCAGACCGTCCCCCGCGGGAGGTGACGAGCAGTACTTC	CASRPSPAGGDEQYF
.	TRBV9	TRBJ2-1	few	TGTGCCAGCAGCCCTCAGTCCTACAATGAGCAGTTCTTC	CASSPQSYNEQFF
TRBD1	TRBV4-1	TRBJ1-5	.	TGCGCCAGCAGCCAGGGACAGGCCAGCAATCAGCCCCAGCATTTT	CASSQGQASNQPQHF
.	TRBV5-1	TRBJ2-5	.	TGCGCCAGCAGCTTTGCGGGGCAAGAGACCCAGTACTTC	CASSFAGQETQYF
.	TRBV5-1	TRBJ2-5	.	TGCGCCAGCAGCTCGTTACAGGCAGAGACCCAGTACTTC	CASSSLQAETQYF
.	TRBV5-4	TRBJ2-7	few	TGTGCCAGCAGCAAACAGGGCTACGAGCAGTACTTC	CASSKQGYEQYF
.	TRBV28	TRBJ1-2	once	TGTGCCAGCAGTTCCGTGGGGGGCTACACCTTC	CASSSVGGYTF
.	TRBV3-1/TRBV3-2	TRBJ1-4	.	TGTGCCAGCAGCCAAGATCTGGGTACGGCTAATGAAAAACTGTTTTTT	CASSQDLGTANEKLFF
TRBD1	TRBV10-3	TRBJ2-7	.	TGTGCCATCGCCCCGTTTGGACAGGGGAATGTACGGGAGCAGTACTTC	CAIAPFGQGNVREQYF